A single sample gave rise to the 2 T cell receptor beta chains below, sequenced in a study of blood T cell repertoires in COVID-19. Libraries were prepared by immunoSEQ multiplex PCR; TCRdb keeps only in-frame clonotypes and omits some of them. This table has around 250,000 clones, roughly four fifths appearing once. The sequencing sample was made of peripheral blood. The receptors originated from a man aged 45-65 years with active or convalescent COVID-19.

The V call is TRBV7-2, the J call TRBJ2-1; 7 bases fit TRBD2. CDR3 size: 15 residues. Per germline, CDR1 SGHTA and CDR2 FQGNSA. J lost 2 bases, V lost 4 bases, and 5 bases had no gene match. This CDR3 reads CASSSRGDPYNEQFF. The CDR3 DNA follows: TGTGCCAGCAGCTCCCGGGGGGACCCCTACAATGAGCAGTTCTTC.

This rearrangement joins TRBV5-6 to TRBJ2-7; TRBD1 aligns across 9 bases. The CDR3 is 15 residues long. CDR1 SGHDT and CDR2 YYEEEE come from the germline V gene. Trimming took 4 bases from V and 0 from J; bases not matched to a gene: 5. The CDR3 protein is CASSQDRGLSYEQYF. The CDR3, as DNA: TGTGCCAGCAGCCAGGACAGGGGCCTCTCCTACGAGCAGTACTTC.